This T cell receptor (beta chain) came from a study of cytomegalovirus exposure and HLA in healthy donors. This clone was seen only once. The antigen is not known. General study results and limits: Later analysis demonstrated an association between a missense DCLRE1C variant and TCR beta V- and J-gene trimming. Most observed TCR sequences were rare, whereas some public TCRs were detected in many donors. Later findings reportedly placed an Asian-associated ancestry cluster below the roughly 670-donor mean for N-insertions.

PCR was performed using 60 Vbeta and 13 Jbeta primers. Libraries were prepared by immunoSEQ multiplex PCR; TCRdb keeps only in-frame clonotypes and omits some of them. Found here are approximately 52,000 clones, 65% to 80% of them singletons; the top ten hold roughly 36%. Germline V CDR1 and CDR2: SGHNT, YYREEE (reference sequence). The CDR3 runs to 14 residues. Trimming at V came to 4 bases and at J to 1 base, leaving 3 bases not matched to a gene. The chain is built from TRBV5-4 and TRBJ1-1, with 8 nucleotides matching TRBD1. The sequenced material came from PBMCs. This clonotype was obtained from a man in his forties in good health and CMV-seropositive. CDR3 sequence (DNA): TGTGCCAGCAGCCCGGGACAGGCGAACACTGAAGCTTTCTTT. Protein sequence: CASSPGQANTEAFF.